The entry that follows covers one T cell receptor beta chain sequence. Antigen unknown. This sample was taken from a study of shared clonotypes between healthy human individuals. The authors' processing: Junction-only immunoSEQ data arrived without quality scores, meaning filtering differed. Assay used: immunoSEQ multiplex PCR; TCRdb lists only in-frame clones, some missing. For V, J and clone size, that table is used; D and trimming come from the DNA. This table holds 330,000 or so clones, approximately 74% found once. The CDR3 is 16 residues long. Germline CDR1 and CDR2: SGHRS and YFSETQ. The germline V and J ends were trimmed by 0 bases and 2 bases, with 15 bases remaining between them. Whole-study results and caveats: Among non-shared clonotypes, generation probabilities were lower than among those shared by all four donors. Tissue TCR repertoires likely differ from these blood-only repertoires.

The receptor's source is a young man in good health. This sequence joins TRBV5-1 and TRBJ2-7, with D perhaps matching TRBD1 (5 bases). The sequencing input was memory CD4+ T cells sorted from blood. As for subset: CD45RA-negative fraction. The CDR3 spells CASSLGQSNIPYEQYF. The CDR3 DNA reads as TGCGCCAGCAGCTTGGGACAGTCGAATATTCCCTACGAGCAGTACTTC.